This note documents a single TCR beta chain sequence. Its antigen is not identified. The sample contains more than one DNA sequence encoding this CDR3. This entry is derived from a study of shared clonotypes between healthy human individuals. Study information: For every donor, three CD4 naive, three CD4 memory, two CD8 naive and one CD8 memory plates were used.

General study findings and limits: Even with large depth, rarefaction showed that sorted-subset sequencing was incomplete.

In the authors' workflow: ImmunoSEQ output lacked quality scores and full-length reads, limiting matched filtering. Assay: immunoSEQ multiplex PCR; the TCRdb copy retains only in-frame clones and omits some. Clone size and the V and J calls come from that table; the DNA yielded D and trimming. Of about 2 million clones detected, 85% to 95% appear once; the ten largest clones hold more than 0.1%. The sample was naive CD4+ T cells sorted from blood. Subset meaning: CD45RA+ positively selected. This TCR was sampled from a man between 18 and 29 years old in good health.

CDR3 sequence (DNA): TGTGCCAGCAGCGTAGATTTGGAAAACTATGGCTACACCTTC. It is translated as CASSVDLENYGYTF. This sequence joins TRBV9 and TRBJ1-2; D remains ambiguous. This CDR3 comprises 14 residues. Deletions cut 0 bases from V and 2 bases from J, with 8 bases between. Per the germline V gene, CDR1 is SGDLS and CDR2 is YYNGEE.